Listed here are 12 T cell receptor beta chains from one sample, sequenced in a study of blood T cell repertoires in COVID-19. Measured with immunoSEQ multiplex PCR; TCRdb has only the in-frame clones, and not every one. Among roughly 35,000 clones listed, 93% were seen once. The sample comprised peripheral blood. These receptors were collected from a human donor in a cohort sampled during active COVID-19.

The rearrangement links TRBV12-3 or TRBV12-4 to TRBJ2-3; D not certain. The CDR3 sequence is 11 residues long. V lost 5 bases and J lost 7, with 7 bases in between. CDR3 nucleotide sequence: TGTGCCAGCAGTCTGTACAATACGCAGTATTTT. Its translation: CASSLYNTQYF.

This clone was found once. The rearrangement uses TRBV3-1 (or the pseudogene TRBV3-2) and TRBJ2-7; TRBD2 matches 11 bases. Unmatched junction bases numbered 1, after V lost 3 bases and J lost 0 bases. The V gene's germline CDR1 is LGHDT and CDR2 YNNKEL (reference sequence). The length of the CDR3 is 15 residues. CDR3 protein: CASSQGLAVSYEQYF. The CDR3 DNA reads as TGTGCCAGCAGCCAGGGACTAGCGGTCTCCTACGAGCAGTACTTC.

The chain couples TRBV6-5 to TRBJ2-2; 9 bases line up with TRBD1. The germline V gene has CDR1 MNHEY and CDR2 SVGAGI. V lost 5 bases and J lost 6; bases outside the gene matches: 7. The CDR3 runs to 15 residues. The CDR3 DNA reads as TGTGCCAGCAGTCTTGCGGGGACAGGGTCCGGGGAGCTGTTTTTT. Translated, it gives CASSLAGTGSGELFF.

CDR3 nucleotides: TGCGCCAGCAGCCGTGGTAGCGGGGATCTGTACGAGCAGTACTTC. It codes for CASSRGSGDLYEQYF. The V call is TRBV5-1, the J call TRBJ2-7; 8 bases match TRBD2. Germline V lookup: CDR1 SGHRS, CDR2 YFSETQ. CDR3 size: 15 residues. V trimming: 4 bases; J trimming: 4 bases; junction bases outside the gene matches: 10.

V and J are TRBV30 and TRBJ2-7; TRBD2 is a possible D gene (6 bases). The germline gives CDR1 GTSNPN, CDR2 SVGIG (reference sequence). V gave up 8 bases and J gave up 5 bases, with 25 bases separating them. This CDR3 comprises 15 residues. CDR3 protein: CAGKSRLSGGDEQYF. The CDR3 DNA sequence: TGTGCCGGAAAAAGTCGACTGAGCGGCGGGGACGAGCAGTACTTC.

V and J are TRBV5-5 and TRBJ2-6; TRBD1 aligns across 11 bases. The CDR3 has 19 amino acids. With 1 base clipped from V and 0 bases from J, the junction kept 6 bases outside the gene matches. Germline V CDR1 and CDR2: SGHKS, YYEKEE (reference sequence). CDR3 in amino acids: CASSLLPGTGGSGANVLTF. CDR3 nucleotide sequence: TGTGCCAGCAGCTTGTTGCCCGGGACAGGGGGCTCTGGGGCCAACGTCCTGACTTTC. The full variable domain, with the rest looked up from reference TRBV5-5 and TRBJ2-6, is DAGVTQSPTHLIKTRGQQVTLRCSPISGHKSVSWYQQVLGQGPQFIFQYYEKEERGRGNFPDRFSARQFPNYSSELNVNALLLGDSALYLCASSLLPGTGGSGANVLTFGAGSRLTVL.

As for this clone: A junction end diverges from the germline sequence, so it may reflect a read error. The chain employs TRBV2 and TRBJ1-2; 9 bases are shared with TRBD1. Germline assignment: CDR1 SNHLY and CDR2 FYNNEI. This CDR3 is built from 13 residues. The chain's CDR3 is CASREGTGNGYTF. The CDR3 coding sequence is TGTGCCAGCAGGGAAGGGACAGGGAATGGCTACACCTTC.

The chain combines TRBV5-1 with TRBJ2-1, with TRBD1 identical over 7 bases. The germline V gene encodes CDR1 SGHRS and CDR2 YFSETQ. This CDR3 is built from 15 residues. V gave up 2 bases and J gave up 0 bases; unmatched junction bases: 2. The CDR3 region is CASSFGQVSYNEQFF. The CDR3 bases are TGCGCCAGCAGCTTCGGACAGGTCTCCTACAATGAGCAGTTCTTC. Variable domain in full (rest from reference TRBV5-1 and TRBJ2-1): KAGVTQTPRYLIKTRGQQVTLSCSPISGHRSVSWYQQTPGQGLQFLFEYFSETQRNKGNFPGRFSGRQFSNSRSEMNVSTLELGDSALYLCASSFGQVSYNEQFFGPGTRLTVL.

The V call is TRBV28, the J call TRBJ1-1, with D unclear. The CDR3 loop spans 12 amino acids. Trimming took 9 bases from V and 8 from J, leaving 16 bases between them. Germline V lookup: CDR1 MDHEN, CDR2 SYDVKM. CDR3 nucleotide sequence: TGTGCCAGTCGACTCTCATCGGCCGAAGCTTTCTTT. Its protein product is CASRLSSAEAFF.

This sequence joins TRBV3-1 (or the pseudogene TRBV3-2) and TRBJ2-7; TRBD2 agrees at 9 bases. This CDR3 region has 15 residues. The trim removed 2 bases at V and 4 bases at J, leaving 6 bases unmatched. Germline values: CDR1 LGHDT, CDR2 YNNKEL (reference sequence). CDR3 in amino acids: CASSQMASGEYEQYF. The CDR3 DNA is TGTGCCAGCAGCCAAATGGCTAGCGGGGAGTACGAGCAGTACTTC.

J is TRBJ1-1 and V is TRBV5-8, with D tentatively TRBD1 (5 bases). The germline V gene encodes CDR1 SGHTS and CDR2 YDEGEE. V lost 4 bases and J lost 0, with 10 bases in between. The CDR3 has 14 amino acids. This CDR3 reads CASSRGIMNTEAFF. As DNA, the CDR3 is TGTGCCAGCAGCAGGGGAATCATGAACACTGAAGCTTTCTTT. Full variable domain (missing parts from reference TRBV5-8 and TRBJ1-1): EAGVTQSPTHLIKTRGQQATLRCSPISGHTSVYWYQQALGLGLQFLLWYDEGEERNRGNFPPRFSGRQFPNYSSELNVNALELEDSALYLCASSRGIMNTEAFFGQGTRLTVV.

The V and J genes are TRBV5-1 and TRBJ1-1; TRBD1 matches 9 bases. The CDR3 covers 15 residues. The J segment lost 8 bases and the V segment lost 1 base, leaving 9 bases of the junction unmatched. The V gene's germline CDR1 is SGHRS and CDR2 YFSETQ. The CDR3 spells CASSLSITGGEEAFF. The CDR3 coding sequence is TGCGCCAGCAGCTTGAGTATAACAGGGGGCGAAGAAGCTTTCTTT.